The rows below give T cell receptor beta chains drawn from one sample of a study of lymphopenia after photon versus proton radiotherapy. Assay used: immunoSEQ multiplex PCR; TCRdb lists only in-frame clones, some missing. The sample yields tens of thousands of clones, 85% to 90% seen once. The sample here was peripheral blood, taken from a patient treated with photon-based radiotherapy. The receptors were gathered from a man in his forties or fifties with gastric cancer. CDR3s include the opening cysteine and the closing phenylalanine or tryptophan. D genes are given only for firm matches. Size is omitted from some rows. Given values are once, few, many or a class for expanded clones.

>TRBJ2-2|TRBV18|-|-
CASSPRPNTGELFF
TGTGCCAGCTCACCAAGGCCGAACACCGGGGAGCTGTTTTTT
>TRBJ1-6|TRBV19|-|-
CASRGGGTRNSPLHF
TGTGCCAGTAGGGGAGGGGGAACGCGTAATTCACCCCTCCACTTT
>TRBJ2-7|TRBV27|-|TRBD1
CASSHGTGKTYEQYF
TGTGCCAGCAGCCACGGGACAGGGAAAACCTACGAGCAGTACTTC
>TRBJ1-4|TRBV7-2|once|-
CASSLEQAGSNEKLFF
TGTGCCAGCAGCTTAGAACAGGCGGGGAGTAATGAAAAACTGTTTTTT
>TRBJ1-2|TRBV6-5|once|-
CASLPHGGAGGYTF
TGTGCCAGCTTACCCCACGGGGGGGCAGGTGGCTACACCTTC
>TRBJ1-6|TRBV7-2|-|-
CASSPTDGRGSPLHF
TGTGCCAGCAGCCCCACAGACGGGCGGGGTTCACCCCTCCACTTT
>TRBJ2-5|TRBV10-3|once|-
CAIQSQETQYF
TGTGCCATTCAGAGCCAAGAGACCCAGTACTTC
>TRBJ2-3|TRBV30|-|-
CAGRDLGARDTQYF
TGTGCCGGCCGAGACTTGGGGGCGAGAGATACGCAGTATTTT
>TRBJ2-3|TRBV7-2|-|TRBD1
CASSFGGTGASTDTQYF
TGTGCCAGCAGCTTCGGGGGGACAGGGGCTAGCACAGATACGCAGTATTTT
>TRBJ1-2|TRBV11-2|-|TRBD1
CASSFPGQGAYYGYTF
TGTGCCAGCAGTTTTCCCGGACAGGGGGCCTACTATGGCTACACCTTC
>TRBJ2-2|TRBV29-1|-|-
CSVSQSGFTGELFF
TGCAGCGTTAGCCAGTCCGGGTTCACCGGGGAGCTGTTTTTT
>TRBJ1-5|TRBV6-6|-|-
CASTRGTSNQPQHF
TGTGCCAGCACCCGGGGCACTAGCAATCAGCCCCAGCATTTT
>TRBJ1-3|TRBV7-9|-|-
CASSSMTGRNTIYF
TGTGCCAGCAGCTCGATGACAGGACGAAACACCATATATTTT
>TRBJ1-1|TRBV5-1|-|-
CASSIYGVGNTEAFF
TGCGCCAGCAGCATCTATGGGGTCGGGAACACTGAAGCTTTCTTT
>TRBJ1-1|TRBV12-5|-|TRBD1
CASGLVTGAEAFF
TGTGCTAGTGGTTTGGTGACAGGGGCGGAAGCTTTCTTT
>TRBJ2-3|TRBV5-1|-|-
CASSLGGAGTDTQYF
TGCGCCAGCAGCTTGGGCGGGGCGGGCACAGATACGCAGTATTTT
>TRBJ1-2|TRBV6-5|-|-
CASSYTGGYGYTF
TGTGCCAGCAGTTACACGGGGGGCTATGGCTACACCTTC
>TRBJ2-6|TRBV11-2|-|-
CASSLDRNGANVLTF
TGTGCCAGCAGCTTAGACAGGAATGGGGCCAACGTCCTGACTTTC
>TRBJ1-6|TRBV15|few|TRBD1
CATSREGAGNSPLHF
TGTGCCACCAGCAGGGAGGGGGCGGGTAATTCACCCCTCCACTTT
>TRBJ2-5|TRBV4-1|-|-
CASSLGHGETQYF
TGCGCCAGCAGCCTGGGACATGGCGAGACCCAGTACTTC
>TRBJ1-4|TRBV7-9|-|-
CASSLARPGTRYEKLFF
TGTGCCAGCAGCTTGGCCCGACCAGGGACCCGGTATGAAAAACTGTTTTTT
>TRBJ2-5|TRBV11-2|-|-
CASSSLGGEETQYF
TGTGCCAGCAGCTCACTCGGAGGGGAAGAGACCCAGTACTTC
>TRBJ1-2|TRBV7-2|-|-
CASSTPTAPYGYTF
TGTGCCAGCAGCACTCCGACAGCTCCCTATGGCTACACCTTC
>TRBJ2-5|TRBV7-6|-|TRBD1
CASSSGQGRETQYF
TGTGCCAGCAGCTCGGGACAGGGAAGAGAGACCCAGTACTTC
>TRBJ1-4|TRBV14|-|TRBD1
CASSRMGQGETNEKLFF
TGTGCCAGCAGCCGAATGGGACAGGGGGAAACTAATGAAAAACTGTTTTTT
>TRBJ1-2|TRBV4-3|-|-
CASSQDARSYGYTF
TGCGCCAGCAGCCAAGACGCTAGAAGCTATGGCTACACCTTC
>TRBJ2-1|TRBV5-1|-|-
CASSLGIYNEQFF
TGCGCCAGCAGCCTAGGGATCTACAATGAGCAGTTCTTC
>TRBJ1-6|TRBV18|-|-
CASSQTGTGPSPLHF
TGTGCCAGCTCTCAAACGGGTACCGGGCCTTCACCCCTCCACTTT
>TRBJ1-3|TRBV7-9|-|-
CASSRLTGMGVGNTIYF
TGTGCCAGCAGCCGCTTAACAGGGATGGGGGTAGGAAACACCATATATTTT
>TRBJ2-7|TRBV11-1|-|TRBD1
CASSSFGQGYEQYF
TGTGCCAGCAGCTCCTTTGGACAGGGCTACGAGCAGTACTTC
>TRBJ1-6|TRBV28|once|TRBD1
CASSPLDKQGSNSPLHF
TGTGCCAGCAGTCCGCTTGACAAACAGGGGTCCAATTCACCCCTCCACTTT
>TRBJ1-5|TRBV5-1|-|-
CASSPDGGNQPQHF
TGCGCCAGCAGCCCGGACGGGGGCAATCAGCCCCAGCATTTT
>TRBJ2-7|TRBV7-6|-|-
CASSSSTGRVPHEQYF
TGTGCCAGCAGCTCAAGTACAGGGAGGGTTCCCCACGAGCAGTACTTC
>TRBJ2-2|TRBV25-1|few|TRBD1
CASSRGQGANTGELFF
TGTGCCAGCAGCCGAGGACAGGGCGCGAACACCGGGGAGCTGTTTTTT
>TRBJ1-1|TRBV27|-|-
CASISRLNTEAFF
TGTGCCAGCATCTCCCGATTGAACACTGAAGCTTTCTTT
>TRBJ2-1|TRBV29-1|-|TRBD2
CSARTSGGYEQFF
TGCAGCGCACGGACTAGCGGGGGGTATGAGCAGTTCTTC
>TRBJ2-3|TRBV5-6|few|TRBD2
CASSLEGTSGGTQYF
TGTGCCAGCAGCCTCGAAGGGACTAGCGGGGGTACGCAGTATTTT
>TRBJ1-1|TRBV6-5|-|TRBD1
CASSYGIQGATEAFF
TGTGCCAGCAGTTACGGGATACAGGGGGCCACTGAAGCTTTCTTT
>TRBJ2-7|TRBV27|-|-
CASSSRRTVYEQYF
TGTGCCAGCAGTTCCCGAAGGACAGTCTACGAGCAGTACTTC
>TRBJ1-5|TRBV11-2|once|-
CASSLSHGGGQPQHF
TGTGCCAGCAGCCTATCTCACGGGGGTGGACAGCCCCAGCATTTT
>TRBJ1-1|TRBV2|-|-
CASSERSEAFF
TGTGCCAGCAGTGAAAGATCTGAAGCTTTCTTT
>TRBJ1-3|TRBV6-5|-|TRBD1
CASSSRGAGNTIYF
TGTGCCAGCAGCTCCAGGGGGGCTGGAAACACCATATATTTT
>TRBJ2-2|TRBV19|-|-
CASRTVGAGTGELFF
TGTGCCAGCAGAACCGTAGGGGCCGGGACCGGGGAGCTGTTTTTT
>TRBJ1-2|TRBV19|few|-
CASKRFGTSGANYGYTF
TGTGCCAGTAAGAGGTTTGGGACATCGGGGGCGAACTATGGCTACACCTTC
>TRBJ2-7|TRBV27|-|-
CASSTQGVYEQYF
TGTGCCAGCAGCACCCAAGGGGTCTACGAGCAGTACTTC
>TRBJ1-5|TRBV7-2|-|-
CASSLVAVDQPQHF
TGTGCCAGCAGCTTAGTTGCGGTGGATCAGCCCCAGCATTTT
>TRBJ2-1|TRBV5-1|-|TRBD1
CASSTSGTGDEIKFF
TGCGCCAGCAGCACCTCCGGGACAGGGGACGAAATAAAGTTCTTC
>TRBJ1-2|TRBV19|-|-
CASSIGRARGYTF
TGTGCCAGTAGTATCGGACGGGCCCGGGGCTACACCTTC
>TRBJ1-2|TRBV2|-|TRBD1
CASRAGGVGGYTF
TGTGCCAGCAGAGCAGGGGGCGTTGGTGGCTACACCTTC
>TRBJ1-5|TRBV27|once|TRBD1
CASSLSGTGFNQPQHF
TGTGCCAGCAGTTTATCGGGGACAGGGTTCAATCAGCCCCAGCATTTT
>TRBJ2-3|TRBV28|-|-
CASSFTTSTDTQYF
TGTGCCAGCAGTTTCACCACTAGCACAGATACGCAGTATTTT
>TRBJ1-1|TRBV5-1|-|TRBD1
CASSPRTGEAFF
TGCGCCAGCAGCCCGAGGACAGGTGAAGCTTTCTTT
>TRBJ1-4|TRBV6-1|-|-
CASSGSATNEKLFF
TGTGCCAGCAGCGGGTCCGCAACTAATGAAAAACTGTTTTTT
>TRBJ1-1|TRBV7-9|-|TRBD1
CASSPGTGENTEAFF
TGTGCCAGCAGCCCCGGGACAGGGGAGAACACTGAAGCTTTCTTT
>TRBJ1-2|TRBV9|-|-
CASLPVPSSSLGYTF
TGTGCCAGCCTTCCCGTGCCCTCCTCCTCCCTTGGCTACACCTTC
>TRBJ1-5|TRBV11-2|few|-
CASSLVLGVNQPQHF
TGTGCCAGCAGCTTAGTCCTGGGGGTAAATCAGCCCCAGCATTTT